What follows are 18 T cell receptor beta chains derived from one specimen sequenced in a study of blood T cell repertoires in COVID-19. Produced via immunoSEQ multiplex PCR; TCRdb's table is partial and in-frame only. The sample includes about 98,000 clones, roughly 82% of them seen just once. Source material: peripheral blood. The receptors were gathered from a human donor in a cohort sampled during active COVID-19.

This clone was seen only once. This chain connects TRBV19 to TRBJ1-2; 8 positions match TRBD1. The trim removed 2 bases at V and 4 bases at J, leaving 3 bases unmatched. The CDR3 runs 14 residues. Germline CDR1 reads LNHDA; CDR2 reads SQIVND (reference sequence). The CDR3 is CASSILTGGYGYTF. The DNA of the CDR3 is TGTGCCAGTAGTATATTAACAGGGGGCTATGGCTACACCTTC.

The rearrangement uses TRBV2 and TRBJ1-4; TRBD1 matches at 8 bases. V dropped 7 bases and J dropped 6; count of bases not matched to a gene: 7. Germline V gives CDR1 SNHLY, CDR2 FYNNEI. The CDR3 length is 14 residues. CDR3 nucleotides: TGTGCCAGCAACCAGGGGGCCCGGGATGAAAAACTGTTTTTT. Protein: CASNQGARDEKLFF.

The J gene is TRBJ2-5, the V gene TRBV27; TRBD2 matches at 10 bases. J was trimmed by 4 bases and V by 6 bases; bases with no gene match: 2. Germline CDR1 MNHEY, CDR2 SMNVEV (reference sequence). The CDR3 loop spans 13 amino acids. DNA for the CDR3: TGTGCCAGCAGAATAGCGGGGGGAGAGACCCAGTACTTC. Encoded protein: CASRIAGGETQYF.

V and J are TRBV2 and TRBJ2-3, with a tentative D call TRBD1 (5 bases). The CDR3 is made up of 13 amino acids. Per the germline V gene, CDR1 is SNHLY and CDR2 is FYNNEI. V was pared by 4 bases and J by 4 bases, with 9 bases between. CDR3 sequence (DNA): TGTGCCAGCAGTGTTGCAGGGCCAGATACGCAGTATTTT. This gives the protein CASSVAGPDTQYF.

V is TRBV5-1 and J is TRBJ2-7; 7 nucleotides align to TRBD2. CDR3 size: 15 residues. V trimming: 0 bases; J trimming: 3 bases; junction bases outside the gene matches: 6. Germline lookup yields CDR1 SGHRS and CDR2 YFSETQ. This CDR3 is CASSLGRGTLYEQYF. CDR3 nucleotides: TGCGCCAGCAGCTTGGGGCGGGGGACTCTCTACGAGCAGTACTTC.

The V gene is TRBV4-1, the J gene TRBJ1-3, with D uncertain. Looked up from germline, CDR1 is MGHRA and CDR2 is YSYEKL. V was trimmed by 2 bases and J by 4 bases, leaving 9 bases between them. CDR3 length: 14 amino acids. CDR3 nucleotide sequence: TGCGCCAGCAGCCAACTCGCGGGGGGAAACACCATATATTTT. As protein: CASSQLAGGNTIYF.

The chain uses TRBV19 and TRBJ2-3, with 7 bases fitting TRBD2. The CDR3 is made up of 14 amino acids. After removal of 5 bases from V and 5 bases from J, the junction contained 7 bases not matched to a gene. Germline CDR1 is LNHDA and CDR2 is SQIVND (reference sequence). Here the CDR3 DNA reads TGTGCCAGTAGTGCTTACGGGGGGAAAGATACGCAGTATTTT. Translating gives CASSAYGGKDTQYF.

This chain joins TRBV2 and TRBJ1-5; D unresolved. From germline, CDR1 is SNHLY and CDR2 FYNNEI. Deletions cut 5 bases from V and 0 bases from J, with 2 bases between. This CDR3 contains 12 residues. Here the CDR3 reads CASSYSNQPQHF. CDR3 bases: TGTGCCAGCAGTTATAGCAATCAGCCCCAGCATTTT.

Turning to this clone: A junction boundary mismatches the germline segment, possibly from a read error. The chain joins TRBV9 to TRBJ1-4; possible D gene TRBD1, 6 bases. Germline CDR1 SGDLS, CDR2 YYNGEE. The CDR3 runs 16 residues. The CDR3 region is CASSGKTGSTYEKLFF. The CDR3 DNA follows: TGTGCCAGCAGTGGGAAGACAGGCTCAACTTATGAAAAACTGTTTTTT.

CDR3 region: CASSTRLGTSGGARGDTQYF. CDR3 DNA sequence: TGTGCCAGCAGCACCCGCCTAGGGACTAGCGGGGGGGCCAGAGGAGATACGCAGTATTTT. This chain links TRBV9 with TRBJ2-3; 16 positions match TRBD2. The CDR3 runs 20 residues. Germline values: CDR1 SGDLS, CDR2 YYNGEE. V trimming: 4 bases; J trimming: 5 bases; junction bases outside the gene matches: 16.

The chain has TRBV5-1 and TRBJ2-7, with a possible D match to TRBD2 (7 bases). Germline V lookup: CDR1 SGHRS, CDR2 YFSETQ. V dropped 4 bases and J dropped 3 bases, with 17 bases sitting between them. The CDR3 contains 15 residues. The CDR3, as DNA: TGCGCCAGCAGCAGGGGGGGAGGAAAATACTACGAGCAGTACTTC. Its protein is CASSRGGGKYYEQYF. The whole variable domain, remainder taken from reference TRBV5-1 and TRBJ2-7, is KAGVTQTPRYLIKTRGQQVTLSCSPISGHRSVSWYQQTPGQGLQFLFEYFSETQRNKGNFPGRFSGRQFSNSRSEMNVSTLELGDSALYLCASSRGGGKYYEQYFGPGTRLTVT.

This clone was observed once. The chain recombines TRBV6-5 with TRBJ1-1; possibly TRBD1 for D (5 bases). This CDR3 is built from 13 residues. Trimming pared 7 bases from V and 1 base from J, leaving 10 bases between. Germline-derived CDR1 and CDR2 are MNHEY and SVGAGI. In nucleotides, the CDR3 is TGTGCCAGCATGTTAACAGGGAACACTGAAGCTTTCTTT. Protein: CASMLTGNTEAFF.

The gene calls are TRBV27 and TRBJ1-5, with 12 bases that match TRBD1. The germline V gene encodes CDR1 MNHEY and CDR2 SMNVEV (reference sequence). This CDR3 is built from 16 residues. V trimming: 6 bases; J trimming: 6 bases; junction bases outside the gene matches: 9. The CDR3 protein is CASSPLGTGGTQPQHF. CDR3 sequence (DNA): TGTGCCAGCAGCCCCCTTGGGACAGGGGGCACTCAGCCCCAGCATTTT.

The gene calls are TRBV6-5 and TRBJ1-1, with TRBD1 as a possible D gene (5 bases). Germline assignment: CDR1 MNHEY and CDR2 SVGAGI. Trimming cost V 4 bases and J 0 bases, with 9 bases left between them. There are 14 residues in the CDR3. CDR3 protein: CASSSRGMNTEAFF. In DNA form, the CDR3 reads TGTGCCAGCAGTTCCCGGGGGATGAACACTGAAGCTTTCTTT.

The count of this clone is one. The V gene is TRBV18, the J gene TRBJ1-1; D uncertain. The CDR3 is made up of 12 amino acids. Germline CDR1 is KGHSH and CDR2 is LQKENI. Trimming left V 6 bases short and J 5 bases short, with 10 bases between. The CDR3 DNA is TGTGCCAGCTCCCACCCGCAGACTGAAGCTTTCTTT. Translated, it gives CASSHPQTEAFF.

The table lists this clone with a few counts. In nucleotides, the CDR3 is TGTGCCAGCAGCTCCACCGGGACAGGGTACACCGGGGAGCTGTTTTTT. This codes for CASSSTGTGYTGELFF. V is TRBV7-6 and J is TRBJ2-2; 9 bases are shared with TRBD1. Germline V CDR1 and CDR2: SGHVS, FNYEAQ. This CDR3 has 16 amino acids. Germline trimming cut 4 bases from V and 3 bases from J; bases unmatched to any gene: 6.

The chain employs TRBV28 and TRBJ2-3, with D perhaps TRBD2 (6 bases). CDR1 and CDR2 (germline): MDHEN, SYDVKM. The CDR3 has 16 residues. V lost 1 base to trimming and J lost 2 bases, with 13 bases between them. The CDR3 DNA sequence: TGTGCCAGCAGTTTATCGGCGGGGCCCAACACAGATACGCAGTATTTT. Protein product: CASSLSAGPNTDTQYF.

The chain combines TRBV3-1 (or the pseudogene TRBV3-2) with TRBJ2-7; possible D gene TRBD1, 5 bases. The CDR3 contains 15 residues. Germline CDR1 LGHDT, CDR2 YNNKEL (reference sequence). Trimming shortened V by 4 bases and J by 0 bases, and 13 bases separated the two germline ends. CDR3 nucleotides: TGTGCCAGCAGCCGTCTAGGGGTAACCTCCTACGAGCAGTACTTC. It is translated as CASSRLGVTSYEQYF.